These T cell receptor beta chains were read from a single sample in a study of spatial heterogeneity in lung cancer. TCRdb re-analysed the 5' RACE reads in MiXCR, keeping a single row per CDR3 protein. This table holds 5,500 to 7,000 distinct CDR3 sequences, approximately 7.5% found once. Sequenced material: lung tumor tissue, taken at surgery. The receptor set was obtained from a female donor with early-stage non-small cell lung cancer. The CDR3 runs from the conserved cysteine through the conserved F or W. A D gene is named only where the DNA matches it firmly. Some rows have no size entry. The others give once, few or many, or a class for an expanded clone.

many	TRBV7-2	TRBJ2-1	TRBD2	CASSLVGGGKFF	TGTGCCAGCAGCTTAGTCGGCGGGGGGAAGTTCTTC
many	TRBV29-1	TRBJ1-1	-	CSVLQTHAEAFF	TGCAGCGTCCTTCAGACCCACGCTGAAGCTTTCTTT
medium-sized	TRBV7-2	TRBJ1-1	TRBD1	CASRRTGGKTEAFF	TGTGCCAGCAGGCGCACAGGGGGCAAGACTGAAGCTTTCTTT
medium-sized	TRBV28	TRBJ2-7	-	CASRPHREGQYF	TGTGCCAGCAGGCCGCACAGGGAAGGGCAGTACTTC
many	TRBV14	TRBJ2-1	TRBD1	CASSQDRGRFYNEQFF	TGTGCCAGCAGCCAAGACAGGGGGCGCTTCTACAATGAGCAGTTCTTC
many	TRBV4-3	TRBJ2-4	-	CASSHEFLAKNIQYF	TGCGCCAGCAGCCACGAATTCCTAGCCAAAAACATTCAGTACTTC
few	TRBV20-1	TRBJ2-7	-	CSAREISRDQPYEQYF	TGCAGTGCTAGAGAGATTTCCCGGGACCAGCCCTACGAGCAGTACTTC
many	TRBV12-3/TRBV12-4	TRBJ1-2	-	CASSANQGYGYTF	TGTGCCAGCAGTGCCAACCAGGGCTATGGCTACACCTTC
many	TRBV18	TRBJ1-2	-	CASSPPGQNYGYTF	TGTGCCAGCTCACCGCCCGGACAGAACTATGGCTACACCTTC
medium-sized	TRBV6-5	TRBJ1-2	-	CASSYYRDGYGYTF	TGTGCCAGCAGTTACTATAGGGACGGCTATGGCTACACCTTC
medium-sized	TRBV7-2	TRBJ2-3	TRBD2	CASSVTSGRADTQYF	TGTGCCAGCAGCGTGACTAGCGGGCGGGCAGATACGCAGTATTTT
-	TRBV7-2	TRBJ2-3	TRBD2	CASSSAGRPGDTQYF	TGTGCCAGCAGCTCAGCGGGGCGGCCGGGCGATACGCAGTATTTT
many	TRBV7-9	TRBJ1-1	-	CASSLGGIPEAFF	TGTGCCAGCAGCTTAGGGGGCATACCTGAAGCTTTCTTT
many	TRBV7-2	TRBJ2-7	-	CASSFRESSYEQYF	TGTGCCAGCAGCTTTAGGGAGAGCTCCTACGAGCAGTACTTC
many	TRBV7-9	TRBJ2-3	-	CASSPYTDTQYF	TGTGCCAGCAGCCCATACACAGATACGCAGTATTTT
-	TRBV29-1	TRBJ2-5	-	CSVRAVQETQYF	TGCAGCGTAAGAGCAGTGCAAGAGACCCAGTACTTC